The sequence of this T cell receptor beta chain was determined in a study of early T cells in non-severe SARS-CoV-2 infection. Study context: Sequencing targeted bulk RNA from unsorted whole blood, leaving chains unpaired.

Overall study findings and caveats: Clonotype matching in VDJdb favored anti-spike CD8 responses and did not capture private and CD4 specificities.

Unique molecular identifiers were attached to individual cDNA molecules. Via MiXCR, TCRdb re-called the 5' RACE reads, giving one row per CDR3 protein. Of roughly 80,000 distinct CDR3 sequences listed, about 10% were seen once; the top ten hold about 11%. Concerning this clonotype: The antigen remains undetermined.

CDR1 and CDR2 (germline): MNHEY, SMNVEV (reference sequence). V lost 6 bases and J lost 5; bases outside the gene matches: 5. This CDR3 contains 13 residues. This clonotype was obtained from an adult who was a healthcare worker with PCR-confirmed SARS-CoV-2 infection or an uninfected control (not recorded which). The chain has TRBV27 and TRBJ2-3; 7 bases are a match to TRBD1. The sequencing used whole blood, collected at baseline. The CDR3 DNA reads as TGTGCCAGCAGGCTACCAGGGGGAGATACGCAGTATTTT. It yields the protein CASRLPGGDTQYF.